These 13 T cell receptor beta chains came from one sample sequenced in a study of blood T cell repertoires in COVID-19. Only in-frame clones appear in the TCRdb table, and some are missing; sequencing was by immunoSEQ multiplex PCR. Of 15,000 to 20,000 clones listed, about nine tenths are singletons. Input material: peripheral blood. The source is a man aged 45-65 years with active COVID-19.

CDR3 residues: CATSRDQNEIYGYTF. CDR3 nucleotide sequence: TGTGCCACCAGCAGAGATCAAAATGAGATCTATGGCTACACCTTC. The V gene is TRBV15, the J gene TRBJ1-2, with no clear D. V lost 0 bases, J lost 4 bases, and 12 bases lay in between. The CDR3 is 15 residues long. Germline assignment: CDR1 LNHNV and CDR2 YYDKDF (reference sequence).

The V and J genes are TRBV9 and TRBJ2-1; 7 bases match TRBD2. V gave up 2 bases and J gave up 6 bases; unmatched junction bases: 5. Germline CDR1 SGDLS, CDR2 YYNGEE. The CDR3 loop spans 14 amino acids. In DNA form, the CDR3 reads TGTGCCAGCAGCGTTGCTAGCGGCCCCAATGAGCAGTTCTTC. Its translation: CASSVASGPNEQFF.

The chain combines TRBV5-4 with TRBJ1-1; D uncertain. Between the trimmed V and J ends, which lost 4 bases and 2 bases, there was a span of 15 bases. From germline, CDR1 is SGHNT and CDR2 YYREEE (reference sequence). The length of the CDR3 is 15 residues. In nucleotides, the CDR3 is TGTGCCAGCAGCCCACAAACCGGGAGCAACACTGAAGCTTTCTTT. It yields the protein CASSPQTGSNTEAFF.

This rearrangement joins TRBV7-9 to TRBJ2-3, with D maybe TRBD1 (6 bases). CDR3 length: 16 amino acids. Trimming cost V 4 bases and J 4 bases, with 18 bases left between them. Germline V gives CDR1 SEHNR, CDR2 FQNEAQ (reference sequence). The CDR3 loop is CASSSRTGNLADTQYF. The CDR3 DNA follows: TGTGCCAGCAGCTCGAGAACAGGGAATTTAGCAGATACGCAGTATTTT.

This rearrangement joins TRBV21-1 to TRBJ2-1; the tabulated D call, TRBD2, remains unverified against the DNA. TRBV21-1 corresponds to a pseudogene. This CDR3 is 13 amino acids long. In DNA form, the CDR3 reads TGTGCCAGCAGCGACCGGGACTACAATGAGCAGTTCTTC. Translating it yields CASSDRDYNEQFF.

The sample holds one count of this clone. The chain combines TRBV10-3 with TRBJ1-1, with 8 bases aligning to TRBD1. The CDR3 totals 14 residues. Germline lookup yields CDR1 ENHRY and CDR2 SYGVKD. The ends lost 4 bases at V and 7 bases at J; junction bases unmatched: 8. The CDR3 reads CAISVQGALDEAFF. The CDR3, as DNA: TGTGCCATCAGTGTCCAGGGGGCTCTTGATGAAGCTTTCTTT.

The chain carries TRBV7-2 and TRBJ2-1; D ambiguous. Per the germline V gene, CDR1 is SGHTA and CDR2 is FQGNSA. The CDR3 runs to 13 residues. V gave up 0 bases and J gave up 7 bases, with 7 bases separating them. The CDR3 is CASSLAARNEQFF. In DNA, the CDR3 is TGTGCCAGCAGCTTAGCCGCGCGTAATGAGCAGTTCTTC.

The CDR3 loop is CASRPSGRVAGANVLTF. As DNA, the CDR3 is TGTGCCAGCAGGCCTAGCGGGAGGGTAGCTGGGGCCAACGTCCTGACTTTC. This chain connects TRBV7-9 to TRBJ2-6; 12 bases line up with TRBD2. CDR1 and CDR2 from the germline V gene are SEHNR and FQNEAQ (reference sequence). Germline trimming cut 6 bases from V and 2 bases from J; bases unmatched to any gene: 5. The CDR3 totals 17 residues.

In this sample, this clone is medium-sized (0.01 to 0.1%). The chain has TRBV5-1 and TRBJ2-1; TRBD2 matches at 7 bases. CDR1 SGHRS and CDR2 YFSETQ come from the germline V gene. Trimming removed 0 bases from V and 0 bases from J; junction bases left unmatched: 0. This CDR3 has 15 residues. The CDR3 bases are TGCGCCAGCAGCTTGGGCGGGAGCTCCTACAATGAGCAGTTCTTC. Translated: CASSLGGSSYNEQFF.

This rearrangement joins TRBV2 to TRBJ2-1, with TRBD2 identical over 10 bases. Looked up from germline, CDR1 is SNHLY and CDR2 is FYNNEI. This CDR3 spans 15 amino acids. V lost 5 bases to trimming and J lost 2 bases; unmatched junction nucleotides: 3. The CDR3 sequence is CASSSGRAPYNEQFF. CDR3 nucleotide sequence: TGTGCCAGCAGTAGCGGGAGGGCCCCCTACAATGAGCAGTTCTTC.

V and J are TRBV2 and TRBJ1-2; TRBD1 might be the D (5 bases). Deletions cut 8 bases from V and 7 bases from J, with 20 bases between. This CDR3 spans 14 amino acids. Germline lookup yields CDR1 SNHLY and CDR2 FYNNEI. The CDR3 nucleotides read TGTGCCAGCCGTTTTACGACCCAGGGAGGTGGCTACACCTTC. Protein sequence: CASRFTTQGGGYTF.

The chain combines TRBV29-1 with TRBJ1-2; D unclear. V was pared by 7 bases and J by 8 bases, with 14 bases between. Germline lookup yields CDR1 SQVTM and CDR2 ANQGSEA. CDR3 length: 11 amino acids. CDR3 protein: CSAEGISGYTF. The CDR3, as DNA: TGCAGCGCCGAGGGCATCTCGGGCTACACCTTC.

The J gene is TRBJ2-5, the V gene TRBV2; TRBD1 matches at 10 bases. Germline V gives CDR1 SNHLY, CDR2 FYNNEI. The CDR3 loop spans 15 amino acids. Germline trimming cut 5 bases from V and 4 bases from J; bases unmatched to any gene: 7. CDR3 residues: CASSTDRGLGETQYF. CDR3 nucleotides: TGTGCCAGCAGTACCGACAGGGGGCTCGGAGAGACCCAGTACTTC. Supplemented by reference TRBV2 and TRBJ2-5, the full variable domain reads EPEVTQTPSHQVTQMGQEVILRCVPISNHLYFYWYRQILGQKVEFLVSFYNNEISEKSEIFDDQFSVERPDGSNFTLKIRSTKLEDSAMYFCASSTDRGLGETQYFGPGTRLLVL.